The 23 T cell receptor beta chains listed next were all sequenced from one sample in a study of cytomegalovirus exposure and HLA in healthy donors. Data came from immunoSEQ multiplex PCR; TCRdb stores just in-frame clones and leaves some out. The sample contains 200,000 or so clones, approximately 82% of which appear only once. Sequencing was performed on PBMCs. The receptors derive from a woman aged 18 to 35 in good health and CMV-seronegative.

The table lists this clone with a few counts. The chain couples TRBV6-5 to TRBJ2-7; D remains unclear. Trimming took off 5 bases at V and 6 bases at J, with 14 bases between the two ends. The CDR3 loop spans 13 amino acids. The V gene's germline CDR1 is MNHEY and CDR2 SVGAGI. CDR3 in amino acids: CASSNAPSGEQYF. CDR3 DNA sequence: TGTGCCAGCAGTAATGCGCCGTCGGGCGAGCAGTACTTC.

The DNA of the CDR3 is TGCGCCAGCAGCAAGACAGTTACTAATGAAAAACTGTTTTTT. Its translation is CASSKTVTNEKLFF. The V and J genes are TRBV4-1 and TRBJ1-4, with D perhaps matching TRBD1 (5 bases). V was shortened by 5 bases and J by 2 bases, with 9 bases between the two germline ends. The CDR3 covers 14 residues. Germline V gene sequence: CDR1 MGHRA, CDR2 YSYEKL.

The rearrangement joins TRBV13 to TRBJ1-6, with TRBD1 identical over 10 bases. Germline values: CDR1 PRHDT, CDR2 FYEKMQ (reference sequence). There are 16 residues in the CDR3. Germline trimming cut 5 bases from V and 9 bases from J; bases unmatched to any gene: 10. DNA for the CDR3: TGTGCCAGCAGCCCAAGGGACAGGGGACCTGGTTCACCCCTCCACTTT. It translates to CASSPRDRGPGSPLHF. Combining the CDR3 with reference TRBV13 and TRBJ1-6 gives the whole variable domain AAGVIQSPRHLIKEKRETATLKCYPIPRHDTVYWYQQGPGQDPQFLISFYEKMQSDKGSIPDRFSAQQFSDYHSELNMSSLELGDSALYFCASSPRDRGPGSPLHFGNGTRLTVT.

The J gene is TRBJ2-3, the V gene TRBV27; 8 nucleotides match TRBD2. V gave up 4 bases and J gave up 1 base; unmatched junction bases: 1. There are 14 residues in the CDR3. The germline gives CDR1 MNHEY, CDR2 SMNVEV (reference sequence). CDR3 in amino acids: CASSWREGTDTQYF. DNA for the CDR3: TGTGCCAGCAGTTGGCGGGAGGGCACAGATACGCAGTATTTT.

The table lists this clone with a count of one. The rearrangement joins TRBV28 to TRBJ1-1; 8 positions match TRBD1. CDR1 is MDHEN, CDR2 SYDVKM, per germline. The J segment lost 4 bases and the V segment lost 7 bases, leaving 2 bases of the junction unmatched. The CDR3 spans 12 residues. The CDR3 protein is CASKDRATEAFF. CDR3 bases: TGTGCCAGCAAGGACAGGGCCACTGAAGCTTTCTTT.

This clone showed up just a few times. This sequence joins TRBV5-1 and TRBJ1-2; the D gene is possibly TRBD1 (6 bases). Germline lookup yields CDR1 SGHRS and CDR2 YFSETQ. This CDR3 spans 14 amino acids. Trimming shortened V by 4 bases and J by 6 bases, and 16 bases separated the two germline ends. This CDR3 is CASSPDQRGNGYTF. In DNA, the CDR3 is TGCGCCAGCAGCCCGGACCAGAGGGGGAATGGCTACACCTTC.

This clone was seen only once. CDR3 sequence: CASSTSASSYNEQFF. The CDR3 coding sequence is TGTGCCAGCAGCACTAGCGCGAGCTCCTACAATGAGCAGTTCTTC. The chain joins TRBV11-1 to TRBJ2-1; 7 bases are shared with TRBD2. The CDR3 spans 15 residues. With 5 bases clipped from V and 0 bases from J, the junction kept 4 bases outside the gene matches. CDR1 SGHAT and CDR2 FQDESV come from the germline V gene (reference sequence).

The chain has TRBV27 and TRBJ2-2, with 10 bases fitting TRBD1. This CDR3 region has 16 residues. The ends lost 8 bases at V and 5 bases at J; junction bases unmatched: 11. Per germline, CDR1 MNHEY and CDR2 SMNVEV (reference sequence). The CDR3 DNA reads TGTGCCAGCCATGACGGGGACAGGGGCTCAACCGGGGAGCTGTTTTTT. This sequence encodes CASHDGDRGSTGELFF.

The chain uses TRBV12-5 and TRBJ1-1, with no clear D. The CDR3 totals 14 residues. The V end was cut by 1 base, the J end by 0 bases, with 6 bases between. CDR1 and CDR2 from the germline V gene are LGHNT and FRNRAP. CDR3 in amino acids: CASGLDGMNTEAFF. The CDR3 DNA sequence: TGTGCTAGTGGTTTGGACGGAATGAACACTGAAGCTTTCTTT.

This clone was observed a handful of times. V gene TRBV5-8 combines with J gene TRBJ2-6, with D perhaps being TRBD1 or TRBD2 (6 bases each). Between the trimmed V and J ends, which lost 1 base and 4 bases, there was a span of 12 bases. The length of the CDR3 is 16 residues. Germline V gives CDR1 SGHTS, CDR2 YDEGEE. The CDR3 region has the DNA TGTGCCAGCAGCTTGCATCGGGGGCCCGGGGCCAACGTCCTGACTTTC. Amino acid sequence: CASSLHRGPGANVLTF.

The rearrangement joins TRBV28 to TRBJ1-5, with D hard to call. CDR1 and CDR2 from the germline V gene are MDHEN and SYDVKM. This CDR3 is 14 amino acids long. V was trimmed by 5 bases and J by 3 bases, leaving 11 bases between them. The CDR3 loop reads CASSPPAINQPQHF. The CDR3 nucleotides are TGTGCCAGCAGTCCCCCGGCTATCAATCAGCCCCAGCATTTT.

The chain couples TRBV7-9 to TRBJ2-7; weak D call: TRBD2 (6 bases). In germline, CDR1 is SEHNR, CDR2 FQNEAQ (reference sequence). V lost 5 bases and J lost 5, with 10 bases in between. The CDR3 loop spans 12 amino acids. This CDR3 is CASSPSGDEQYF. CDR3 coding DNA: TGTGCCAGCAGCCCCTCGGGGGACGAGCAGTACTTC.

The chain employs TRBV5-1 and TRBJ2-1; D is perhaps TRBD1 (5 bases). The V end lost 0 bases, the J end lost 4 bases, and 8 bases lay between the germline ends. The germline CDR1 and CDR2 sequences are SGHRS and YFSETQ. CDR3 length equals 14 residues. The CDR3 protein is CASSLADRYNEQFF. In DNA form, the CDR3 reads TGCGCCAGCAGCTTGGCTGACAGATACAATGAGCAGTTCTTC.

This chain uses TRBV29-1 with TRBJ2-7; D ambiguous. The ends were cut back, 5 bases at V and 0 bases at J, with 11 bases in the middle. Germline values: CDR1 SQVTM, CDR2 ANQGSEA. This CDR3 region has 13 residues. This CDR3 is CSVSRSSSYEQYF. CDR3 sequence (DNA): TGCAGCGTTAGTAGGAGCAGCTCCTACGAGCAGTACTTC.

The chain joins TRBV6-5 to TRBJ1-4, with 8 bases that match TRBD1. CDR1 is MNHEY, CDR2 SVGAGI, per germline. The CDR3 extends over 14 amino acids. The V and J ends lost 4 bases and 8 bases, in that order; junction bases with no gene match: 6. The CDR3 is CASSSGQAGEKLFF. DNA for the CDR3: TGTGCCAGCAGTTCGGGACAGGCGGGGGAAAAACTGTTTTTT.

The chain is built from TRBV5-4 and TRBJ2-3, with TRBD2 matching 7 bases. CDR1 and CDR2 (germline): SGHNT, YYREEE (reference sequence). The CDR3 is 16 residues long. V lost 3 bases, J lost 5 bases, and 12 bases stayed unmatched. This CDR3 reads CASSSGGGRAGDTQYF. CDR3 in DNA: TGTGCCAGCAGCTCCGGGGGAGGGAGGGCCGGAGATACGCAGTATTTT.

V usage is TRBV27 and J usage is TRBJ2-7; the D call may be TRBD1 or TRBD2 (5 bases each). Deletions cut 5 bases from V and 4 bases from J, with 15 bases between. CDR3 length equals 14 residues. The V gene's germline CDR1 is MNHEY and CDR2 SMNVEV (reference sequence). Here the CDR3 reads CASSRRDGPYEQYF. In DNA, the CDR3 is TGTGCCAGCAGTCGACGGGACGGACCTTACGAGCAGTACTTC.

This chain's CDR3 is CASSEVGSGAEQYF. CDR3 DNA: TGTGCCAGCAGTGAAGTTGGTAGCGGGGCCGAGCAGTACTTC. The chain joins TRBV6-1 to TRBJ2-7; 8 bases are a match to TRBD2. Germline-derived CDR1 and CDR2 are MNHNS and SASEGT. This CDR3 spans 14 amino acids. With 1 base clipped from V and 6 bases from J, the junction kept 5 bases outside the gene matches.

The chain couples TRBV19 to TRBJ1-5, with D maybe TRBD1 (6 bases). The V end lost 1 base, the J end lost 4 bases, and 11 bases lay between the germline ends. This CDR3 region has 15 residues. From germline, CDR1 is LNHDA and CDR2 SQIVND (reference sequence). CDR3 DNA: TGTGCCAGTAGTATAGTATGGCAGGGGAATCAGCCCCAGCATTTT. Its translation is CASSIVWQGNQPQHF.

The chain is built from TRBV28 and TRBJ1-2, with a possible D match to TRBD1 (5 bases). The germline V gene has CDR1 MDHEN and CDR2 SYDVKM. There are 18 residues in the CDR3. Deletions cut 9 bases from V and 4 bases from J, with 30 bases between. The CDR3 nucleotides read TGTGCCAGTCGAACCCCGCCCGGGGCACGTCGGGGAAGCTATGGCTACACCTTC. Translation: CASRTPPGARRGSYGYTF.

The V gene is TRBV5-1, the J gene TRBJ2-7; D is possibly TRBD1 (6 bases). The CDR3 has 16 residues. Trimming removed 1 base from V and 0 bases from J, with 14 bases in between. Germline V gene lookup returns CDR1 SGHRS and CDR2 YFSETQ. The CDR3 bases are TGCGCCAGCAGCTTGTTAGGCCAGGGGAACTCCTACGAGCAGTACTTC. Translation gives CASSLLGQGNSYEQYF. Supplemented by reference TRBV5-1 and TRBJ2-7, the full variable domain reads KAGVTQTPRYLIKTRGQQVTLSCSPISGHRSVSWYQQTPGQGLQFLFEYFSETQRNKGNFPGRFSGRQFSNSRSEMNVSTLELGDSALYLCASSLLGQGNSYEQYFGPGTRLTVT.

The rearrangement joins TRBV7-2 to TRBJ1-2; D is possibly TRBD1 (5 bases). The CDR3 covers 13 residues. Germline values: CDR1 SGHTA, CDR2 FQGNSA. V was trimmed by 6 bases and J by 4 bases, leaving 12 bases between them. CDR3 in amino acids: CASRPGAAYGYTF. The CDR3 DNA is TGTGCCAGCAGGCCTGGGGCAGCCTATGGCTACACCTTC.

The CDR3 DNA follows: TGTGCCAGCAGTGACGGGGGAGATGGCGAGACCCAGTACTTC. Translated: CASSDGGDGETQYF. The chain combines TRBV2 with TRBJ2-5; D might be TRBD2 (6 bases). The V and J ends lost 3 bases and 5 bases respectively, with 13 bases between them. The germline V gene has CDR1 SNHLY and CDR2 FYNNEI. The CDR3 contains 14 residues.